Listed below are T cell receptor beta chains from one sample, sequenced in a study of T and B cells in COVID-19 patients. MiXCR, run by TCRdb on the multiplex PCR reads, gives a single entry per CDR3 protein. The table lists a few thousand distinct CDR3 sequences, 26% of them singletons. Sequencing was carried out using blood. These TCRs come from a human donor with active COVID-19. CDR3s include the opening cysteine and the closing phenylalanine or tryptophan. A D gene is named only where the DNA matches it firmly. Not all rows give a size; the values are once, few, many and, for expanded clones, a class.

size: medium-sized
V: TRBV19
D: TRBD1
J: TRBJ1-3
DNA: TGTGCCAGTAGTCTAACAGGGGATCCCTCTGGAAACACCATATATTTT
CDR3: CASSLTGDPSGNTIYF

size: NA
V: TRBV19
D: TRBD1
J: TRBJ2-7
DNA: TGTGCCAGTGGGGACAGGGACTACGAGCAGTACTTC
CDR3: CASGDRDYEQYF

size: many
V: TRBV10-3
D: TRBD1
J: TRBJ1-5
DNA: TGTGCCATCAGTGCGGGACAGCAGAATCAGCCCCAGCATTTT
CDR3: CAISAGQQNQPQHF

size: medium-sized
V: TRBV19
D: NA
J: TRBJ1-2
DNA: TGTGCCAGTAGTATTGAGCAGGGATACGGCTACACCTTC
CDR3: CASSIEQGYGYTF

size: medium-sized
V: TRBV19
D: NA
J: TRBJ1-1
DNA: TGTGCCAGTAGTATTATCTGGGGGACGAACACTGAAGCTTTCTTT
CDR3: CASSIIWGTNTEAFF

size: many
V: TRBV13
D: TRBD1
J: TRBJ1-2
DNA: TGTGCCAGCAGCTTAGCCGGGACAGGGGGTTTGGATGGCTACACCTTC
CDR3: CASSLAGTGGLDGYTF

size: few
V: TRBV7-2
D: NA
J: TRBJ2-3
DNA: TGTGCCAGCAGCCTTTATGGGGATACGCAGTATTTT
CDR3: CASSLYGDTQYF

size: many
V: TRBV5-4
D: NA
J: TRBJ1-1
DNA: TGTGCCAGCAGCTTGGTCCCAGGGGAAGCTTTCTTT
CDR3: CASSLVPGEAFF

size: NA
V: TRBV5-6
D: NA
J: TRBJ2-7
DNA: TGTGCCAGCAGCTTCCCCGGGGGCCCCGGTGAGCAGTACTTC
CDR3: CASSFPGGPGEQYF

size: NA
V: TRBV2
D: NA
J: TRBJ1-5
DNA: TGTGCCAGCAGTGAGGACACCTATCAGCCCCAGCATTTT
CDR3: CASSEDTYQPQHF

size: medium-sized
V: TRBV6-6
D: TRBD1
J: TRBJ2-2
DNA: TGTGCCAGCAGTTACTCGGGACAGGGAGGGGGCACCGGGGAGCTGTTTTTT
CDR3: CASSYSGQGGGTGELFF

size: many
V: TRBV12-3/TRBV12-4
D: NA
J: TRBJ1-1
DNA: TGTGCCAGCAGTTTAAGTGGTAGGAACACTGAAGCTTTCTTT
CDR3: CASSLSGRNTEAFF

size: NA
V: TRBV4-3
D: NA
J: TRBJ2-7
DNA: TGCGCCAGCAGCCAAGCAGTGGCCGGGCGGACGGGGGCCTACGAGCAGTACTTC
CDR3: CASSQAVAGRTGAYEQYF

size: few
V: TRBV5-1
D: NA
J: TRBJ2-2
DNA: TGCGCCAGCAGCTTCCCCGGGGAGCTGTTTTTT
CDR3: CASSFPGELFF

size: NA
V: TRBV20-1
D: NA
J: TRBJ2-5
DNA: TGCAGTGCCGGGACGGTCATCTTCCAAGAGACCCAGTACTTC
CDR3: CSAGTVIFQETQYF

size: once
V: TRBV20-1
D: TRBD2
J: TRBJ2-5
DNA: TGCAGTGCTATCCCTAGCGGGAGTTTCCAAGAGACCCAGTACTTC
CDR3: CSAIPSGSFQETQYF

size: medium-sized
V: TRBV12-3/TRBV12-4
D: NA
J: TRBJ2-3
DNA: TGTGCCAGCAGTTTTGAGCCTACTAGCACAGATACGCAGTATTTT
CDR3: CASSFEPTSTDTQYF

size: medium-sized
V: TRBV5-1
D: TRBD2
J: TRBJ2-1
DNA: TGCGCCAGCAGCTTGGGGGAGTTTAGCGGGATGGAGAAGCAGTTCTTC
CDR3: CASSLGEFSGMEKQFF

size: NA
V: TRBV7-2
D: NA
J: TRBJ2-7
DNA: TGTGCCAGCAGTCAAGGGCGTATTACCTACGAGCAGTACTTC
CDR3: CASSQGRITYEQYF

size: medium-sized
V: TRBV19
D: NA
J: TRBJ2-5
DNA: TGTGCCAGTAGTAGGGGGGGCCCGGGGGAGACCCAGTACTTC
CDR3: CASSRGGPGETQYF

size: many
V: TRBV6-5
D: NA
J: TRBJ1-3
DNA: TGTGCCAGCAGTTACGATGCCCGGGGGAATTCTGGAAACACCATATATTTT
CDR3: CASSYDARGNSGNTIYF

size: many
V: TRBV10-3
D: NA
J: TRBJ2-3
DNA: TGTGCCATCAGCGATTATTCCACAGGAGAGGGGACAGATACGCAGTATTTT
CDR3: CAISDYSTGEGTDTQYF

size: NA
V: TRBV20-1
D: NA
J: TRBJ1-5
DNA: TGCAGTGCTCTCGGTTCCGGAGATCAGCCCCAGCATTTT
CDR3: CSALGSGDQPQHF

size: NA
V: TRBV20-1
D: NA
J: TRBJ2-3
DNA: TGCAGTGCTAGAGATGTGGCAGGGAGTATAGATACGCAGTATTTT
CDR3: CSARDVAGSIDTQYF

size: medium-sized
V: TRBV6-1
D: NA
J: TRBJ2-1
DNA: TGTGCCGCGGGGACGGGGGACAGTGAGCAGTTCTTC
CDR3: CAAGTGDSEQFF

size: medium-sized
V: TRBV5-6
D: NA
J: TRBJ2-5
DNA: TGTGCCAGCAGCTTCCGGCCGTACGAACAAGAGACCCAGTACTTC
CDR3: CASSFRPYEQETQYF

size: NA
V: TRBV15
D: TRBD1
J: TRBJ2-7
DNA: TGTGCCACCAGCAGCTGGGGACAGGGCTACGAGCAGTACTTC
CDR3: CATSSWGQGYEQYF

size: NA
V: TRBV27
D: NA
J: TRBJ2-7
DNA: TGTGCCAGCTCATCCCTCGGGCTGGCGGGAACCTACGAGCAGTACTTC
CDR3: CASSSLGLAGTYEQYF

size: few
V: TRBV7-9
D: NA
J: TRBJ1-1
DNA: TGTGCCAGCAGCTTACTTTCAGGGAACACTGAAGCTTTCTTT
CDR3: CASSLLSGNTEAFF

size: medium-sized
V: TRBV19
D: TRBD1
J: TRBJ1-2
DNA: TGTGCCAGTAGTACCTCCGGACAGGGAGGGTTGAGGAGCTATGGCTACACCTTC
CDR3: CASSTSGQGGLRSYGYTF

size: few
V: TRBV5-1
D: NA
J: TRBJ2-2
DNA: TGCGCCAGCAGCCCAAGGAACACTAACACCGGGGAGCTGTTTTTT
CDR3: CASSPRNTNTGELFF

size: medium-sized
V: TRBV27
D: TRBD1
J: TRBJ2-7
DNA: TGTGCCAGCAGAACAGGGGTGTACGAGCAGTACTTC
CDR3: CASRTGVYEQYF

size: NA
V: TRBV20-1
D: TRBD1
J: TRBJ2-3
DNA: TGCAGTGCGGGAGGACAGGGGGCTAACACAGATACGCAGTATTTT
CDR3: CSAGGQGANTDTQYF

size: NA
V: TRBV6-1
D: TRBD1
J: TRBJ2-2
DNA: TGTGCCAGCAGCAAAGGGACAGGCCGGGGCGGGGAGCTGTTTTTT
CDR3: CASSKGTGRGGELFF

size: NA
V: TRBV29-1
D: TRBD1
J: TRBJ2-3
DNA: TGCAGCGTGGGGACAGGGGAATTGACAGATACGCAGTATTTT
CDR3: CSVGTGELTDTQYF

size: NA
V: TRBV29-1
D: TRBD1
J: TRBJ1-4
DNA: TGCAGCGTTACTGGACAGGGGACTAATGAAAAACTGTTTTTT
CDR3: CSVTGQGTNEKLFF

size: medium-sized
V: TRBV19
D: TRBD1
J: TRBJ1-5
DNA: TGTGCCAGTAGTATGGACAGGGAAAACCAGCCCCAGCATTTT
CDR3: CASSMDRENQPQHF

size: NA
V: TRBV19
D: TRBD1
J: TRBJ2-7
DNA: TGTGCCAGGGACAGGGGCAGCTACGAGCAGTACTTC
CDR3: CARDRGSYEQYF

size: medium-sized
V: TRBV30
D: NA
J: TRBJ1-4
DNA: TGTGCCTGGAGTGTGGGAGTTCCAGGGAGTGAAAAACTGTTTTTT
CDR3: CAWSVGVPGSEKLFF

size: NA
V: TRBV6-5
D: NA
J: TRBJ1-3
DNA: TGTGCCAGCAGACGGGCCAGCTCTGGAAACACCATATATTTT
CDR3: CASRRASSGNTIYF

size: medium-sized
V: TRBV15
D: NA
J: TRBJ2-3
DNA: TGTGCCACCAGAGGGAGTAGCACAGATACGCAGTATTTT
CDR3: CATRGSSTDTQYF

size: NA
V: TRBV10-3
D: TRBD1
J: TRBJ1-3
DNA: TGTGCCATCCGACAGGGTTATGGAAACACCATATATTTT
CDR3: CAIRQGYGNTIYF

size: few
V: TRBV7-2
D: NA
J: TRBJ2-7
DNA: TGTGCCAGCAGCCGGAATGCTGCCCCCAACACCTACGAGCAGTACTTC
CDR3: CASSRNAAPNTYEQYF

size: medium-sized
V: TRBV29-1
D: NA
J: TRBJ1-2
DNA: TGCAGCGTTGGGCAGTTCAACTATGGCTACACCTTC
CDR3: CSVGQFNYGYTF

size: NA
V: TRBV5-6
D: TRBD1
J: TRBJ1-6
DNA: TGTGCCAGCAGCTTGGGAACTGGGGACAGGTATAATTCACCCCTCCACTTT
CDR3: CASSLGTGDRYNSPLHF

size: NA
V: TRBV4-3
D: NA
J: TRBJ2-1
DNA: TGCGCCAGCAGCCAAGATCTACATGAGCAGTTCTTC
CDR3: CASSQDLHEQFF

size: NA
V: TRBV5-1
D: TRBD1
J: TRBJ1-4
DNA: TGCGCCAGCAGCCCGGGACAGAGAAATGAAAGGCTGTTTTTT
CDR3: CASSPGQRNERLFF

size: NA
V: TRBV7-9
D: NA
J: TRBJ1-1
DNA: TGTGCCAGCAGCTTAGGGGCAGTGAACACTGAAGCTTTCTTT
CDR3: CASSLGAVNTEAFF

size: NA
V: TRBV5-1
D: TRBD1
J: TRBJ2-1
DNA: TGCGCCAGCAGCTTCGGGGACAGGGTCGATGAGCAGTTCTTC
CDR3: CASSFGDRVDEQFF

size: few
V: TRBV10-3
D: TRBD1
J: TRBJ1-3
DNA: TGTGCCACCACGGACAGGACCTCTGGAAACACCATATATTTT
CDR3: CATTDRTSGNTIYF

size: NA
V: TRBV2
D: NA
J: TRBJ1-4
DNA: TGTGCCAGCAGTGGGCAGGGGGAAAAACTGTTTTTT
CDR3: CASSGQGEKLFF

size: NA
V: TRBV30
D: NA
J: TRBJ1-1
DNA: TGTGCCTGGGCAAGGGCATTGAGCACTGAAGCTTTCTTT
CDR3: CAWARALSTEAFF

size: medium-sized
V: TRBV18
D: NA
J: TRBJ2-5
DNA: TGTGCCAGCTCACCAATATCGGGGGTCCAAGAGACCCAGTACTTC
CDR3: CASSPISGVQETQYF

size: medium-sized
V: TRBV19
D: NA
J: TRBJ1-5
DNA: TGTGCCAGTAACCCCCCGGGCAGGGGAGACAATCAGCCCCAGCATTTT
CDR3: CASNPPGRGDNQPQHF

size: NA
V: TRBV7-9
D: NA
J: TRBJ2-5
DNA: TGTGCCAGCGGGGGTGAGGGGGGCCTTGAGACCCAGTACTTC
CDR3: CASGGEGGLETQYF

size: few
V: TRBV7-9
D: NA
J: TRBJ1-4
DNA: TGTGCCAGCAGCTCGCCGGTCTTGGGGGCCAATGAAAAACTGTTTTTT
CDR3: CASSSPVLGANEKLFF

size: large
V: TRBV19
D: TRBD2
J: TRBJ2-2
DNA: TGTGCCAGTACCCCTACTAGCGGGTTCTCCACCGGGGAGCTGTTTTTT
CDR3: CASTPTSGFSTGELFF